Below, 24 T cell receptor beta chains from the same sample are listed, as sequenced in a study of CD8 T cells in ankylosing spondylitis. TCRdb recomputed calls from the 5' RACE reads with MiXCR, one row per CDR3 protein. Counted here are about 140,000 distinct CDR3 sequences, 7% to 10% occurring once; the ten biggest clones make up 6% to 9.5%. Sequencing was carried out using synovial fluid, either unsorted or a sorted T cell fraction (not recorded which). These receptors all come from a male donor with ankylosing spondylitis.

This clonotype was recorded many times. The chain combines TRBV20-1 with TRBJ2-1; 7 bases are a match to TRBD1. V lost 6 bases and J lost 3; bases outside the gene matches: 8. The CDR3 runs 14 residues. Germline assignment: CDR1 DFQATT and CDR2 SNEGSKA (reference sequence). CDR3 residues: CSATPRGLYNEQFF. The CDR3 bases are TGCAGTGCCACGCCAAGGGGGCTCTACAATGAGCAGTTCTTC.

The rearrangement uses TRBV7-2 and TRBJ1-1; a possible D gene is TRBD1 (6 bases). Germline values: CDR1 SGHTA, CDR2 FQGNSA. V was shortened by 3 bases and J by 7 bases, with 9 bases between the two germline ends. There are 12 residues in the CDR3. DNA for the CDR3: TGTGCCAGCAGCTTCAGGGGTCTTGAAGCTTTCTTT. Its protein is CASSFRGLEAFF.

This clonotype is categorized as medium-sized. This chain links TRBV4-2 with TRBJ1-4; possible D gene TRBD1, 6 bases. The V end lost 1 base, the J end lost 5 bases, and 11 bases lay between the germline ends. Germline CDR1 is LGHNA and CDR2 is YNFKEQ. The CDR3 is made up of 15 amino acids. The CDR3 spells CASSQAPGANEKLFF. CDR3 coding DNA: TGTGCCAGCAGCCAAGCTCCGGGGGCGAATGAAAAACTGTTTTTT.

The chain is built from TRBV3-1 and TRBJ1-2; D is undetermined. CDR3 length: 13 residues. The V gene's germline CDR1 is LGHDT and CDR2 YNNKEL (reference sequence). V lost 0 bases to trimming and J lost 13 bases, with 15 bases between them. CDR3 DNA: TGTGCCAGCAGCCAAGAGTGGGTGGGAGGTCTCACCTTC. This translates into CASSQEWVGGLTF.

This clonotype was seen ten or more times. The chain links TRBV10-3 to TRBJ2-5; weak D call: TRBD1 (7 bases). Trimming left V 6 bases short and J 7 bases short, with 9 bases between. This CDR3 is 11 amino acids long. Germline V gene sequence: CDR1 ENHRY, CDR2 SYGVKD. The CDR3 spells CAISQGGTQYF. The CDR3 coding sequence is TGTGCCATCAGCCAGGGGGGGACCCAGTACTTC.

This clonotype was picked up a small number of times. The V call is TRBV20-1, the J call TRBJ1-6; 9 bases are shared with TRBD1. The V gene's germline CDR1 is DFQATT and CDR2 SNEGSKA (reference sequence). This CDR3 has 13 residues. The junction had 13 bases not matched to a gene; V was cut back by 6 bases and J by 16 bases. The CDR3 coding sequence is TGCAGTGCCCCGGGGACAGGGTGGATGGGACTCCACTTT. Translation: CSAPGTGWMGLHF.

The chain carries TRBV7-8 and TRBJ1-2, with D hard to call. The V end lost 1 base, the J end lost 6 bases, and 6 bases lay between the germline ends. This CDR3 is built from 12 residues. CDR1 SGHVS and CDR2 FQNEAQ come from the germline V gene. The CDR3 DNA is TGTGCCAGCAGCTTAGGTTGGGATGGCTACACCTTC. This encodes CASSLGWDGYTF.

The J gene is TRBJ2-2, the V gene TRBV2; D gene uncertain. With 0 bases removed from V and 7 bases from J, the gap between germline ends came to 9 bases. Germline V CDR1 and CDR2: SNHLY, FYNNEI. The CDR3 covers 14 residues. CDR3 residues: CASSEALTGGELFF. DNA of the CDR3: TGTGCCAGCAGTGAAGCTCTAACCGGCGGGGAGCTGTTTTTT.

In its sample, this clonotype was seen many times. The rearrangement uses TRBV14 and TRBJ2-3; 7 nucleotides line up with TRBD2. Germline loops: CDR1 SGHDN, CDR2 FVKESK. Trimming cost V 4 bases and J 1 base; bases outside gene matches: 8. This CDR3 region has 16 residues. CDR3 coding DNA: TGTGCCAGCAGCCTGCGCGGCGGGGGAGGCACAGATACGCAGTATTTT. Translation: CASSLRGGGGTDTQYF.

There are a few counts of this clonotype. This chain connects TRBV7-9 to TRBJ2-1, with TRBD2 identical over 10 bases. The germline CDR1 and CDR2 sequences are SEHNR and FQNEAQ (reference sequence). This CDR3 is 14 amino acids long. V trimming: 10 bases; J trimming: 6 bases; junction bases outside the gene matches: 9. Here the CDR3 DNA reads TGTGCCATTGGGGCTAGCGGGAGTTTCAATGAGCAGTTCTTC. Translated: CAIGASGSFNEQFF.

This clonotype was detected many times. CDR3 in amino acids: CASSTRAEYNEQFF. CDR3 DNA sequence: TGTGCCAGTAGTACCCGTGCTGAGTACAATGAGCAGTTCTTC. The chain is built from TRBV19 and TRBJ2-1; no firm D call. The CDR3 contains 14 residues. V lost 4 bases and J 4 bases, leaving 11 bases between the germline ends. Germline-derived CDR1 and CDR2 are LNHDA and SQIVND (reference sequence). Full variable domain (remainder filled in from reference TRBV19 and TRBJ2-1): DGGITQSPKYLFRKEGQNVTLSCEQNLNHDAMYWYRQDPGQGLRLIYYSQIVNDFQKGDIAEGYSVSREKKESFPLTVTSAQKNPTAFYLCASSTRAEYNEQFFGPGTRLTVL.

V gene TRBV5-1 combines with J gene TRBJ1-4; no firm D call. Per germline, CDR1 SGHRS and CDR2 YFSETQ. CDR3 size: 14 residues. V gave up 0 bases and J gave up 8 bases, with 11 bases separating them. The CDR3 DNA is TGCGCCAGCAGCTTGGTAGGGAATGGCGAAAAACTGTTTTTT. This translates into CASSLVGNGEKLFF.

At least ten counts were recorded for this clonotype. This chain joins TRBV20-1 and TRBJ2-1, with a weak D call TRBD1 (6 bases). The CDR3 spans 14 residues. V gave up 6 bases and J gave up 8 bases, with 20 bases separating them. The germline V gene has CDR1 DFQATT and CDR2 SNEGSKA (reference sequence). The CDR3 DNA reads as TGCAGTGCCCCTTCGGGACATGGAGATGATGAGCAGTTCTTC. Translation gives CSAPSGHGDDEQFF.

Ten or more counts support this clonotype. This CDR3 reads CSAGRRLAYEQYF. The CDR3 DNA sequence: TGCAGTGCCGGAAGGAGACTAGCGTACGAGCAGTACTTC. The V gene is TRBV20-1, the J gene TRBJ2-7; 8 bases map to TRBD2. V lost 6 bases and J lost 4; bases outside the gene matches: 8. Germline V gene lookup returns CDR1 DFQATT and CDR2 SNEGSKA (reference sequence). There are 13 residues in the CDR3.

This clonotype appeared many times. This chain joins TRBV24-1 and TRBJ1-1; D gene ambiguous. Germline CDR1 is KGHDR and CDR2 is SFDVKD. V gave up 9 bases and J gave up 3 bases, with 7 bases separating them. This CDR3 spans 11 amino acids. The CDR3 reads CATSSYTEAFF. The CDR3 DNA reads as TGTGCCACCTCTTCCTACACTGAAGCTTTCTTT.

This clonotype was counted many times. The chain links TRBV11-1 to TRBJ2-1, with 10 bases that match TRBD2. The CDR3 is 14 residues long. CDR1 and CDR2 from the germline V gene are SGHAT and FQDESV (reference sequence). V was clipped by 5 bases and J by 3 bases; unmatched bases: 1. The DNA of the CDR3 is TGTGCCAGCAGCCGACTAGCGGGCTACAATGAGCAGTTCTTC. Encoded protein: CASSRLAGYNEQFF.

The rearrangement joins TRBV7-2 to TRBJ1-2, with 10 bases fitting TRBD1. V lost 2 bases and J lost 8; bases outside the gene matches: 11. CDR3 length equals 16 residues. Germline V gene lookup returns CDR1 SGHTA and CDR2 FQGNSA. In nucleotides, the CDR3 is TGTGCCAGCAGCTTATCCGGGACAGGGGCTCGTAAGGGCTACACCTTC. This gives the protein CASSLSGTGARKGYTF.

This clonotype showed up many times. The V gene is TRBV11-2, the J gene TRBJ2-2, with D hard to call. This CDR3 contains 13 residues. Germline V gives CDR1 SGHAT, CDR2 FQNNGV. V lost 6 bases, J lost 1 base, and 6 bases lay in between. CDR3 loop: CASSYRNTGELFF. CDR3 nucleotides: TGTGCCAGCAGTTATAGGAACACCGGGGAGCTGTTTTTT.

The rearrangement uses TRBV20-1 and TRBJ2-7; TRBD2 agrees at 8 bases. The ends lost 0 bases at V and 0 bases at J; junction bases unmatched: 4. The CDR3 has 15 residues. CDR1 is DFQATT, CDR2 SNEGSKA, per germline (reference sequence). In nucleotides, the CDR3 is TGCAGTGCTAGAGACCCAGCGGGGGTCTCCTACGAGCAGTACTTC. Its protein product is CSARDPAGVSYEQYF.

This clonotype was counted ten times or more. This rearrangement joins TRBV4-3 to TRBJ1-4, with TRBD1 as a possible D gene (5 bases). CDR1 is LGHNA, CDR2 YSLEER, per germline. This CDR3 is built from 19 residues. V was shortened by 4 bases and J by 6 bases, with 27 bases between the two germline ends. The CDR3 loop reads CASSPNQGFPRVGDEKLFF. The CDR3 coding sequence is TGCGCCAGCAGCCCAAACCAAGGGTTCCCCAGAGTGGGGGATGAAAAACTGTTTTTT.

This clonotype was detected ten times or more. The V call is TRBV28, the J call TRBJ1-2; no clear D gene. Germline values: CDR1 MDHEN, CDR2 SYDVKM. There are 11 residues in the CDR3. V was pared by 2 bases and J by 7 bases, with 5 bases between. The CDR3 protein is CASSLGRGYTF. CDR3 sequence (DNA): TGTGCCAGCAGTTTAGGTCGTGGCTACACCTTC.

This clonotype was detected ten times or more. CDR3 region: CASSFVGKGEKLFF. DNA for the CDR3: TGTGCCAGCAGCTTCGTAGGGAAGGGTGAAAAACTGTTTTTT. The V and J genes are TRBV7-9 and TRBJ1-4, with D unclear. CDR3 size: 14 residues. Germline CDR1 and CDR2: SEHNR and FQNEAQ (reference sequence). V shed 3 bases and J shed 7 bases, with 12 bases lying between them.

This clonotype was counted a few times. The rearrangement uses TRBV11-2 and TRBJ2-3; 13 bases fit TRBD2. The CDR3 is made up of 18 amino acids. Germline V gives CDR1 SGHAT, CDR2 FQNNGV. Unmatched junction bases numbered 12, after V lost 5 bases and J lost 4 bases. CDR3 sequence (DNA): TGTGCCAGCAGCATCACTAGCGGGGGGGCCGGACCCCCAGATACGCAGTATTTT. Translating gives CASSITSGGAGPPDTQYF.

The genes are TRBV7-9 and TRBJ1-2; TRBD1 agrees at 8 bases. The CDR3 covers 14 residues. The J segment lost 7 bases and the V segment lost 5 bases, leaving 9 bases of the junction unmatched. Germline V gives CDR1 SEHNR, CDR2 FQNEAQ (reference sequence). The CDR3 here is CASSHLSRGPGYTF. The DNA of the CDR3 is TGTGCCAGCAGCCATTTGTCCAGGGGGCCTGGCTACACCTTC.